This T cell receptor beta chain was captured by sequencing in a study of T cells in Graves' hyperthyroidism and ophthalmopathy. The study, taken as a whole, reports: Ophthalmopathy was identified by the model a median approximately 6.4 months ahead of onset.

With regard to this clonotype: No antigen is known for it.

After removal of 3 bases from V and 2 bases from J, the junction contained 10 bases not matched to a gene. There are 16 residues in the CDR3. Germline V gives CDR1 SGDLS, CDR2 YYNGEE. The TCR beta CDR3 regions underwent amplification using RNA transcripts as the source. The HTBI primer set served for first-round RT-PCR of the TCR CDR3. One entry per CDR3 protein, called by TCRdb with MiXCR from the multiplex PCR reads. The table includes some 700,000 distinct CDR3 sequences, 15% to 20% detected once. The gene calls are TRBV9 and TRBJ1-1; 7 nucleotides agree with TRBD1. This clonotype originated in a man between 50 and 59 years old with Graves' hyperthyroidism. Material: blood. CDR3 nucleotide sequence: TGTGCCAGCAGCGCCCCGGGACAGCACTTCAACACTGAAGCTTTCTTT. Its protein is CASSAPGQHFNTEAFF.